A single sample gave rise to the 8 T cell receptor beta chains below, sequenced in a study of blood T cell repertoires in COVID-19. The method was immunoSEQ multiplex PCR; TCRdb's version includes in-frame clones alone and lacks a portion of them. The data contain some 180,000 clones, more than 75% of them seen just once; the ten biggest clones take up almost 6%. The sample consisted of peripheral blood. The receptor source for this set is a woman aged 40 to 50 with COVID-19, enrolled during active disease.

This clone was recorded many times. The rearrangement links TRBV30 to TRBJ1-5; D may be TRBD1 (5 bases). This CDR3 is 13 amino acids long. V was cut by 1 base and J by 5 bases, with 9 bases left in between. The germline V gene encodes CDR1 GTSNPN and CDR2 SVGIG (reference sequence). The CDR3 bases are TGTGCCTGGAGTGCAGGGCTTGATCAGCCCCAGCATTTT. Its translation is CAWSAGLDQPQHF.

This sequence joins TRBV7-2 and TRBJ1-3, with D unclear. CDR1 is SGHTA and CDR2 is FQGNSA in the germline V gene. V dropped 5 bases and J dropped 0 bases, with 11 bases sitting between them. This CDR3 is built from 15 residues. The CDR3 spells CASSPSVGSGNTIYF. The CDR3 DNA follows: TGTGCCAGCAGCCCTAGTGTGGGCTCTGGAAACACCATATATTTT.

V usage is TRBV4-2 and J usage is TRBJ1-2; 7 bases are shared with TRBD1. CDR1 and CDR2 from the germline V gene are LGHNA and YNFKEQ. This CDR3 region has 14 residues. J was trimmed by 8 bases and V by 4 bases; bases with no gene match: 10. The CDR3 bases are TGTGCCAGCAGCCCAGGAGGGGGCGCAGAAGGCTACACCTTC. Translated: CASSPGGGAEGYTF.

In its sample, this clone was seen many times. DNA of the CDR3: TGTGCCAGCAGCCCACCAACCCCGGGACAGGGAGGAAAACTGTTTTTT. This gives the protein CASSPPTPGQGGKLFF. The J gene is TRBJ1-4, the V gene TRBV13, with 9 nucleotides matching TRBD1. The CDR3 runs 16 residues. V lost 5 bases to trimming and J lost 10 bases; unmatched junction nucleotides: 14. CDR1 and CDR2 (germline): PRHDT, FYEKMQ (reference sequence).

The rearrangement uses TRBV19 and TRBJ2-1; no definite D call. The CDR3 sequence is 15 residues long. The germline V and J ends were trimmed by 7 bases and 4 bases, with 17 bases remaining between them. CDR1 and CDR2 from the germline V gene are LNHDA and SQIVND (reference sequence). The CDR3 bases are TGTGCCAGTACCCCTTTTTCCCATAGTTACAATGAGCAGTTCTTC. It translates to CASTPFSHSYNEQFF.

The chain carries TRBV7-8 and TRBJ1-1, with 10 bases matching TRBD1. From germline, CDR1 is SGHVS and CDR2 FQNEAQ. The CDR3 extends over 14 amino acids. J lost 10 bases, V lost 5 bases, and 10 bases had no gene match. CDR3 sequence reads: CASSPGDRGGTAFF. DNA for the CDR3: TGTGCCAGCAGCCCCGGGGACAGGGGAGGCACAGCTTTCTTT.

CDR3 in amino acids: CASSFGLALETQYF. The CDR3, as DNA: TGTGCCAGCAGCTTCGGACTAGCTTTAGAGACCCAGTACTTC. J is TRBJ2-5 and V is TRBV7-9; 8 bases are a match to TRBD2. Germline V gene sequence: CDR1 SEHNR, CDR2 FQNEAQ (reference sequence). Losses at the gene ends were 3 bases for V and 4 bases for J; bases not matched to a gene: 4. The CDR3 consists of 14 residues.

CDR3 in amino acids: CASSKVCSGTGINGSEKLFF. For the CDR3, the DNA is TGTGCCAGCAGCAAAGTTTGTTCGGGGACAGGAATAAATGGAAGCGAAAAACTGTTTTTT. This chain joins TRBV21-1 and TRBJ1-4; TRBD1 is the table's D call and was not checked against the DNA. TRBV21-1 is a pseudogene locus. The CDR3 has 20 residues.